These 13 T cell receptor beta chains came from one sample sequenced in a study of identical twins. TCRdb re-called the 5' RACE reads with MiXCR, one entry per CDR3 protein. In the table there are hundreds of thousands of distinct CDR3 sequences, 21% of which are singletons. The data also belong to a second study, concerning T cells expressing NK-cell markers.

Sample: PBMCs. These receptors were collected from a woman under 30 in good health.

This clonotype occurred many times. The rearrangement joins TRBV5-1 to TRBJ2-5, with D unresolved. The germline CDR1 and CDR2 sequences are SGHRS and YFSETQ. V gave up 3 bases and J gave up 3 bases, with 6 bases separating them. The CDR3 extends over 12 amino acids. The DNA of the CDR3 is TGCGCCAGCAGCTACAGCGAAGAGACCCAGTACTTC. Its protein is CASSYSEETQYF.

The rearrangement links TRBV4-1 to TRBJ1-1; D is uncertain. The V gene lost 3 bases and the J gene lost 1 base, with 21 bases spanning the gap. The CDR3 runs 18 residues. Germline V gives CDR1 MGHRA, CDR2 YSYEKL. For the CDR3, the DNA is TGCGCCAGCAGCCACCCCTGGGCACGGGGTGTCGGGAACACTGAAGCTTTCTTT. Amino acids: CASSHPWARGVGNTEAFF.

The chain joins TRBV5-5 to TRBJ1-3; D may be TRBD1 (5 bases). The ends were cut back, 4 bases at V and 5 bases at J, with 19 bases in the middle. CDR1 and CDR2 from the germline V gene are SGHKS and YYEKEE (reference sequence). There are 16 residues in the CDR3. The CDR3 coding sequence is TGTGCCAGCAGCCACTGGGGAGACAGCCGCAGAAACACCATATATTTT. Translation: CASSHWGDSRRNTIYF.

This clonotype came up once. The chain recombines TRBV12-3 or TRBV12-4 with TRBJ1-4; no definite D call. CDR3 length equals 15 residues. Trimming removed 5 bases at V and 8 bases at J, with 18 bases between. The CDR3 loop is CASSPGLGLREKLFF. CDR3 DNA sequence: TGTGCCAGCAGTCCAGGTTTAGGCTTGAGGGAAAAACTGTTTTTT.

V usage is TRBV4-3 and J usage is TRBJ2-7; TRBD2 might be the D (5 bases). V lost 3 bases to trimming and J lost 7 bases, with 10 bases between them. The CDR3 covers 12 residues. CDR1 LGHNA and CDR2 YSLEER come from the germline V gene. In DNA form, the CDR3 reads TGCGCCAGCAGCCATCCCAGAGGGGAGCAGTACTTC. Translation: CASSHPRGEQYF.

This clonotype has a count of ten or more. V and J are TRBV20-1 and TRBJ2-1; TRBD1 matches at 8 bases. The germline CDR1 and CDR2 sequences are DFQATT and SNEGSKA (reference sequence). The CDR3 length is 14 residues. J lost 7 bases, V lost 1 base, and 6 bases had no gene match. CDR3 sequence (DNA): TGCAGTGCTAGAGCGCCAGGGGGCAGGAATGAGCAGTTCTTC. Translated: CSARAPGGRNEQFF.

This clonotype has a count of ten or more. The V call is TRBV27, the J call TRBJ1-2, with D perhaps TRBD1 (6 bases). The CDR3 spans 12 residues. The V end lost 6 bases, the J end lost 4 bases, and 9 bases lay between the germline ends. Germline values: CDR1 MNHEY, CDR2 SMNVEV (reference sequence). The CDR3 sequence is CASRQGSYGYTF. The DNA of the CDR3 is TGTGCCAGCAGACAGGGTTCCTATGGCTACACCTTC.

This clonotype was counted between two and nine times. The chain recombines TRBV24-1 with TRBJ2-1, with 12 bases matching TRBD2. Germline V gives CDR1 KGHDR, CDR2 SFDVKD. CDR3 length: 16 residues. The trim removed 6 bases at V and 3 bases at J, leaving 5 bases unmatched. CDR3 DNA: TGTGCCACCAGTACGCCTAGCGGGAGGGGCTACAATGAGCAGTTCTTC. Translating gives CATSTPSGRGYNEQFF.

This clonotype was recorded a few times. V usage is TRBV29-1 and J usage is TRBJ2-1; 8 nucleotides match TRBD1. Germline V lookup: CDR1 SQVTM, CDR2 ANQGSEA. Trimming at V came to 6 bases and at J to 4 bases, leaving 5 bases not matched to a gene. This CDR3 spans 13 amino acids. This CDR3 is CSVQGVRYNEQFF. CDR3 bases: TGCAGCGTACAGGGGGTGAGGTACAATGAGCAGTTCTTC.

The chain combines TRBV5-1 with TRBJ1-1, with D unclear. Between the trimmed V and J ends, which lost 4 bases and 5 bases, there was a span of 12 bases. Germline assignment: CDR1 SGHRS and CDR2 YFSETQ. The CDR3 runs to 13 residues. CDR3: CASSPAAVTEAFF. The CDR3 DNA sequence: TGCGCCAGCAGCCCGGCGGCGGTGACTGAAGCTTTCTTT.

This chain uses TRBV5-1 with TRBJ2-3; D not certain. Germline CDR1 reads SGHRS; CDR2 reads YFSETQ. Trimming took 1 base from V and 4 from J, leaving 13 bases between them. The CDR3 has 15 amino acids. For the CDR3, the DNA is TGCGCCAGCAGCTTGTCTCATATGGGTGCAGATACGCAGTATTTT. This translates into CASSLSHMGADTQYF.

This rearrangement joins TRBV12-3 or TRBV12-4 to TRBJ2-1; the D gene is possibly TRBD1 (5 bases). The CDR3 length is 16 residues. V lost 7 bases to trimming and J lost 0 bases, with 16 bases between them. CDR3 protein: CASNERGQASYNEQFF. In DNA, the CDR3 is TGTGCCAGCAACGAAAGGGGCCAGGCCTCCTACAATGAGCAGTTCTTC.

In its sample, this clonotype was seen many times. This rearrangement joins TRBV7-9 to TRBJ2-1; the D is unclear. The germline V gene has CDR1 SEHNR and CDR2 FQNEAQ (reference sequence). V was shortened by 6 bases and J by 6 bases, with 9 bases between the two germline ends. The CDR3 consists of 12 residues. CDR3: CASSFGVNEQFF. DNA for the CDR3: TGTGCCAGCAGTTTTGGCGTCAATGAGCAGTTCTTC.